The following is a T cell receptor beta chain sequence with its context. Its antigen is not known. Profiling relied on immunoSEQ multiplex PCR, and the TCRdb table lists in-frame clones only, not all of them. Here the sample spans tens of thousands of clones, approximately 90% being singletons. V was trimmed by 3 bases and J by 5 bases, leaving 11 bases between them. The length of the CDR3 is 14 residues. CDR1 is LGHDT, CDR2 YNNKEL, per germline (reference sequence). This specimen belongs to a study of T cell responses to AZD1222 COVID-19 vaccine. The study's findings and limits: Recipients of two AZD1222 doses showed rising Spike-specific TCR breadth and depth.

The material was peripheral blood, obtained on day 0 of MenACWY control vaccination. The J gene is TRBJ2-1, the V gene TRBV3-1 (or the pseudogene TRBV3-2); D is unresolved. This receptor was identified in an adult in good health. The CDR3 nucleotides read TGTGCCAGCAGCCACAACGGAAACCACAATGAGCAGTTCTTC. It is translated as CASSHNGNHNEQFF.